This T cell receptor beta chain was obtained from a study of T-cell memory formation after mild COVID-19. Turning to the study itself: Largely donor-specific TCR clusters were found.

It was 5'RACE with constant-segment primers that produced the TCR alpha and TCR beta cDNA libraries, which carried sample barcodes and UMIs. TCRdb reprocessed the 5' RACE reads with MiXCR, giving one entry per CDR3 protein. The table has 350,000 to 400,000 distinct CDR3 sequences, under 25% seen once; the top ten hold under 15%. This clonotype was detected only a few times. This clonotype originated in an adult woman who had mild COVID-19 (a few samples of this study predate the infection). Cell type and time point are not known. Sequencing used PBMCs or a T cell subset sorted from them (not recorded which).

This chain's CDR3 is CASSETGSNEQFF. The DNA of the CDR3 is TGCGCCAGCAGTGAGACGGGATCCAATGAGCAGTTCTTC. The V and J genes are TRBV10-2 and TRBJ2-1; possible D gene TRBD2, 5 bases. The germline CDR1 and CDR2 sequences are WSHSY and SAAADI. The CDR3 extends over 13 amino acids. V was trimmed by 2 bases and J by 6 bases, leaving 8 bases between them.